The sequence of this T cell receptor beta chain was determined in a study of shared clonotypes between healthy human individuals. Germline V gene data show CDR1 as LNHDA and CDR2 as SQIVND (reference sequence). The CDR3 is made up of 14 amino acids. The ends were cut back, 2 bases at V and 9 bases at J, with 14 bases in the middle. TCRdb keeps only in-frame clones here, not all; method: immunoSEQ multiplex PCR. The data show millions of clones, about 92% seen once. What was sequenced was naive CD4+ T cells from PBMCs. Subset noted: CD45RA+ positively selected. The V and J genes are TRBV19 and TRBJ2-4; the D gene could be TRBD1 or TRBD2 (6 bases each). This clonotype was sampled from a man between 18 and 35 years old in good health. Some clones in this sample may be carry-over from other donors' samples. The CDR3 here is CASSINLGGIIQYF. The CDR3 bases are TGTGCCAGTAGTATAAATTTGGGGGGCATCATTCAGTACTTC.